The sequence of this TCR beta chain was determined in a study of cytomegalovirus exposure and HLA in healthy donors. Study results and limitations: Excluded: some indistinguishable V segments such as TRBV6-2 and TRBV6-3. Reports credit the classifier with highly specific, highly sensitive diagnosis of cytomegalovirus status.

This clone was observed a few times. No antigen is known for it. In the PCR, 60 Vbeta and 13 Jbeta primers were used. Profiled with immunoSEQ multiplex PCR; TCRdb holds only in-frame clones, not every one. The sample shows about 90,000 clones, 60% to 85% of them seen only once. This CDR3 is built from 14 residues. From germline, CDR1 is SEHNR and CDR2 FQNEAQ (reference sequence). V was pared by 5 bases and J by 6 bases, with 7 bases of the junction left unmatched. The source material was PBMCs. This clonotype was sampled from a boy aged 5 to 17 in good health and CMV-seronegative. The rearrangement joins TRBV7-9 to TRBJ1-1; 9 positions match TRBD1. CDR3 amino acids: CASSQGQGVAEAFF. Written as DNA, the CDR3 is TGTGCCAGCAGCCAGGGACAGGGTGTTGCTGAAGCTTTCTTT.